This T cell receptor beta chain was documented in a study of HIV-infected patients and healthy controls. Germline values: CDR1 SEHNR, CDR2 FQNEAQ (reference sequence). Trimming took off 5 bases at V and 0 bases at J, with 15 bases between the two ends. CDR3 size: 16 residues. TCRdb ran MiXCR on the 5' RACE reads and lists one entry per CDR3 protein. The table records about 63,000 distinct CDR3 sequences, around 16% of them present only once. The specimen sequenced was CD4+ T cells from blood. This TCR came from a human donor in good health. J is TRBJ2-3 and V is TRBV7-9; perhaps TRBD2 as D (6 bases). CDR3 coding DNA: TGTGCCAGCAGCACCAGAACCGGGACTAGCACAGATACGCAGTATTTT. Amino acid sequence: CASSTRTGTSTDTQYF. Filled out from reference TRBV7-9 and TRBJ2-3, the complete variable domain reads DTGVSQNPRHKITKRGQNVTFRCDPISEHNRLYWYRQTLGQGPEFLTYFQNEAQLEKSRLLSDRFSAERPKGSFSTLEIQRTEQGDSAMYLCASSTRTGTSTDTQYFGPGTRLTVL.